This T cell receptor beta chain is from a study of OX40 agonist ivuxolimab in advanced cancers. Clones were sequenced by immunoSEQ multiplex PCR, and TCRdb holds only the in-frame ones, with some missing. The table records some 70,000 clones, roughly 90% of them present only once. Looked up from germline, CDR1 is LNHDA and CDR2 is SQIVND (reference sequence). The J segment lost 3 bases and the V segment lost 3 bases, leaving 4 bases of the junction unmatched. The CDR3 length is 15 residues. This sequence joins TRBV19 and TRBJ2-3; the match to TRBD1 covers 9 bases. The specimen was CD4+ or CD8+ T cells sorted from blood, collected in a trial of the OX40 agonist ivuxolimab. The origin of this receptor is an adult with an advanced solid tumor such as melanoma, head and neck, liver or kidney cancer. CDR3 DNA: TGTGCCAGTAGTATGGGGACAGGGAAAACAGATACGCAGTATTTT. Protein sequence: CASSMGTGKTDTQYF.